The rows below give T cell receptor beta chains drawn from one sample of a study of regulatory T cells in long-lasting Graves disease. TCRdb fed the multiplex PCR reads into MiXCR, producing one record per CDR3 protein. The data show about 310,000 distinct CDR3 sequences, 22% seen once. The sequencing here drew on peripheral blood mononuclear cells (PBMCs), taken when the disease was refractory, from a patient treated with antithyroid drugs. These receptors were collected from a female donor with Graves disease. Each CDR3 is given with its conserved first and last residue. The D gene is left open where the match is weak. Only some rows state a clone size, as once, few, many or a class for expanded clones.

d_gene,abundance,j_gene,v_gene,CDR3aa,CDR3nt
.,.,TRBJ2-2,TRBV9,CASSLRRVAGELFF,TGTGCCAGCAGCTTGCGTCGGGTCGCCGGGGAGCTGTTTTTT
TRBD1,many,TRBJ2-2,TRBV24-1,CATSDFGRGLAEPNTGELFF,TGTGCCACCAGTGATTTCGGTAGGGGGCTCGCAGAACCGAACACCGGGGAGCTGTTTTTT
.,few,TRBJ1-5,TRBV30,CARRMKCWEDQPQHF,TGTGCCCGCAGAATGAAATGCTGGGAGGATCAGCCCCAGCATTTT
TRBD2,few,TRBJ2-7,TRBV4-2,CASSQKREERYEQYF,TGTGCCAGCAGCCAAAAGCGGGAGGAGCGCTACGAGCAGTACTTC
.,many,TRBJ2-7,TRBV10-2,CASSESRVIEQYF,TGCGCCAGCAGTGAGTCGCGAGTAATCGAGCAGTACTTC
.,many,TRBJ1-2,TRBV7-8,CASSLPTGNYGYTF,TGTGCCAGCAGCTTACCGACGGGAAACTATGGCTACACCTTC
TRBD2,.,TRBJ2-1,TRBV7-9,CASSPPSSGRLDEQFF,TGTGCCAGCAGCCCCCCATCTAGCGGGAGGTTGGATGAGCAGTTCTTC
.,few,TRBJ2-4,TRBV9,CASSVEDSPANIQYF,TGTGCCAGCAGCGTAGAGGACAGTCCCGCAAACATTCAGTACTTC
.,.,TRBJ2-2,TRBV18,CASSPPDRNTGELFF,TGTGCCAGCTCACCACCCGACAGAAACACCGGGGAGCTGTTTTTT
TRBD1,few,TRBJ1-3,TRBV13,CASRDRGSGNTIYF,TGTGCCAGCAGGGACAGGGGCTCTGGAAACACCATATATTTT
.,.,TRBJ1-1,TRBV27,CASSLSVNIEAFF,TGTGCCAGCAGTTTATCTGTCAACATTGAAGCTTTCTTT
.,.,TRBJ2-5,TRBV3-1,CASSQAQGWETQYF,TGTGCCAGCAGCCAAGCACAGGGATGGGAGACCCAGTACTTC
TRBD1,many,TRBJ1-2,TRBV20-1,CSARGQGAVDGYTF,TGCAGTGCTAGAGGGCAGGGGGCGGTGGATGGCTACACCTTC
TRBD1,many,TRBJ1-4,TRBV7-2,CASSLTGTAEKLFF,TGTGCCAGCAGCCTGACTGGGACAGCTGAAAAACTGTTTTTT
.,many,TRBJ2-7,TRBV28,CASSYHADRSYEQYF,TGTGCCAGCAGTTACCATGCAGACAGGTCCTACGAGCAGTACTTC
.,once,TRBJ1-5,TRBV4-3,CASSQVAGSAQPQHF,TGCGCCAGCAGCCAAGTCGCAGGGTCTGCTCAGCCCCAGCATTTT
.,.,TRBJ2-1,TRBV24-1,CATSDLRFGGGNEQFF,TGTGCCACCAGTGATTTGCGGTTCGGCGGAGGAAATGAGCAGTTCTTC
.,.,TRBJ1-6,TRBV7-2,CASSPAGSYNSPLHF,TGTGCCAGCAGCCCCGCGGGCAGCTACAATTCACCCCTCCACTTT
TRBD2,.,TRBJ2-5,TRBV29-1,CSVIGSGRADGETQYF,TGCAGCGTTATCGGTAGCGGGAGGGCAGACGGGGAGACCCAGTACTTC
.,.,TRBJ1-2,TRBV19,CASGQRIYGYTF,TGTGCCAGTGGACAGAGAATCTATGGCTACACCTTC
TRBD1,many,TRBJ1-1,TRBV7-2,CASSLVPGGTEAFF,TGTGCCAGCAGCTTAGTCCCAGGGGGCACTGAAGCTTTCTTT
TRBD1,.,TRBJ2-7,TRBV4-3,CASSPLGQGIHEQYF,TGCGCCAGCAGCCCCTTAGGACAGGGAATTCACGAGCAGTACTTC
.,many,TRBJ1-4,TRBV7-2,CASSLVASEKLFF,TGTGCCAGCAGCTTAGTGGCATCCGAAAAACTGTTTTTT
.,many,TRBJ1-2,TRBV12-3/TRBV12-4,CASSPDSSYGYTF,TGTGCCAGCAGTCCCGACAGTAGCTATGGCTACACCTTC
TRBD1,few,TRBJ2-7,TRBV6-2/TRBV6-3,CASSAGTDFYEQYF,TGTGCCAGCAGTGCCGGGACAGACTTCTACGAGCAGTACTTC